Presented here are 12 T cell receptor beta chains from one specimen sequenced in a study of siplizumab effects on memory and regulatory T cells. Sequencing used immunoSEQ multiplex PCR; TCRdb keeps in-frame clones, though not all of them. The repertoire holds 75,000 to 95,000 clones, with approximately 90% as singletons. The sequencing sample was made of CD4+ T cells sorted from blood. Receptor source: a human donor in good health.

This chain uses TRBV27 with TRBJ1-1; TRBD1 matches at 12 bases. With 3 bases clipped from V and 5 bases from J, the junction kept 4 bases outside the gene matches. Germline values: CDR1 MNHEY, CDR2 SMNVEV (reference sequence). The CDR3 runs to 15 residues. The CDR3 sequence: CASSLGTGGKTEAFF. CDR3 DNA: TGTGCCAGCAGTTTGGGGACAGGGGGCAAGACTGAAGCTTTCTTT.

The V call is TRBV19, the J call TRBJ2-5; 7 nucleotides agree with TRBD2. The CDR3 has 16 residues. Trimming at V came to 2 bases and at J to 1 base, leaving 7 bases not matched to a gene. Looked up from germline, CDR1 is LNHDA and CDR2 is SQIVND (reference sequence). CDR3 sequence (DNA): TGTGCCAGTAGTATAATTTTGGCTAGCGGCCAAGAGACCCAGTACTTC. Residues: CASSIILASGQETQYF.

The gene calls are TRBV5-4 and TRBJ2-4; TRBD1 or TRBD2 may be the D gene (5 bases each). The germline V gene encodes CDR1 SGHNT and CDR2 YYREEE (reference sequence). The CDR3 totals 14 residues. The V end lost 2 bases, the J end lost 4 bases, and 10 bases lay between the germline ends. In DNA, the CDR3 is TGTGCCAGCAGCTTTGGGACGATAAAAAACATTCAGTACTTC. Protein: CASSFGTIKNIQYF.

The chain has TRBV9 and TRBJ2-2, with D perhaps TRBD2 (6 bases). CDR3 length: 16 amino acids. Trimming left V 0 bases short and J 4 bases short, with 13 bases between. The V gene's germline CDR1 is SGDLS and CDR2 YYNGEE. The CDR3 nucleotides are TGTGCCAGCAGCGTAGCGGCGGGATCTATCACCGGGGAGCTGTTTTTT. Its translation is CASSVAAGSITGELFF.

The chain is built from TRBV5-6 and TRBJ2-3; D gene ambiguous. Germline loops: CDR1 SGHDT, CDR2 YYEEEE. There are 15 residues in the CDR3. Trimming left V 3 bases short and J 0 bases short, with 11 bases between. The CDR3 region is CASSSTLDSTDTQYF. The CDR3 nucleotides read TGTGCCAGCAGCTCCACCCTAGATAGCACAGATACGCAGTATTTT.

The chain joins TRBV7-2 to TRBJ2-1; TRBD2 matches at 7 bases. The CDR3 extends over 16 amino acids. The junction had 7 bases not matched to a gene; V was cut back by 5 bases and J by 0 bases. CDR1 is SGHTA and CDR2 is FQGNSA in the germline V gene. The CDR3 spells CASSVGTTPSYNEQFF. CDR3 DNA: TGTGCCAGCAGCGTGGGGACTACCCCCTCCTACAATGAGCAGTTCTTC.

V usage is TRBV27 and J usage is TRBJ2-3; 8 bases are a match to TRBD2. The CDR3 has 19 amino acids. J gave up 2 bases and V 6 bases, and 19 bases lay outside the gene matches. The V gene's germline CDR1 is MNHEY and CDR2 SMNVEV (reference sequence). In nucleotides, the CDR3 is TGTGCCAGCAGCTTTTACGCTCTTTCTAGCGGGCTTAACACAGATACGCAGTATTTT. As protein: CASSFYALSSGLNTDTQYF.

The chain carries TRBV11-2 and TRBJ2-2; 7 nucleotides line up with TRBD1. Germline V gene lookup returns CDR1 SGHAT and CDR2 FQNNGV. V gave up 5 bases and J gave up 1 base; unmatched junction bases: 13. The CDR3 has 18 amino acids. CDR3 in DNA: TGTGCCAGCAGCGAACAACCTCGCCGGACAGGGAACACCGGGGAGCTGTTTTTT. Protein sequence: CASSEQPRRTGNTGELFF.

Turning to this clone: The junction departs from germline at one end; a sequencing error may be responsible. This CDR3 reads CSAEGAEWGRGEKLFF. CDR3 in DNA: TGCAGCGCTGAAGGGGCGGAATGGGGGCGCGGTGAAAAACTGTTTTTT. The chain has TRBV29-1 and TRBJ1-4, with a weak D call TRBD1 (6 bases). Per the germline V gene, CDR1 is SQVTM and CDR2 is ANQGSEA. CDR3 length: 16 amino acids.

This clone was seen a single time. The genes are TRBV6-5 and TRBJ2-7, with TRBD1 matching over 7 bases. There are 15 residues in the CDR3. The V gene's germline CDR1 is MNHEY and CDR2 SVGAGI. After removal of 5 bases from V and 0 bases from J, the junction contained 7 bases not matched to a gene. CDR3 nucleotides: TGTGCCAGCAGTCCCAGAACAGGGGCCTCCTACGAGCAGTACTTC. This sequence encodes CASSPRTGASYEQYF.

This chain joins TRBV11-1 and TRBJ2-7; 7 bases align to TRBD1. Germline values: CDR1 SGHAT, CDR2 FQDESV (reference sequence). The length of the CDR3 is 13 residues. J lost 7 bases, V lost 5 bases, and 8 bases had no gene match. The CDR3 DNA sequence: TGTGCCAGCAGCCGAGGACAGGCCGGGGAGCAGTACTTC. Encoded protein: CASSRGQAGEQYF.

A single count supports this clone. V and J are TRBV30 and TRBJ2-2, with D maybe TRBD1 (6 bases). Trimming removed 4 bases from V and 4 bases from J, with 10 bases in between. The CDR3 runs 13 residues. Germline V gene sequence: CDR1 GTSNPN, CDR2 SVGIG (reference sequence). CDR3 DNA: TGTGCCTGGATGGGACAAATCACCGGGGAGCTGTTTTTT. Residues: CAWMGQITGELFF.